What follows is one TCR beta chain and its context. Its antigen is currently not known. No base qualities exist here, and no much larger clone lies one base off it. The data are from a study of control samples from healthy donors and cancer patients (dated by TCRdb to about 2020). From the cysteine up to the phenylalanine, the CDR3 has a length of 14 residues. Only CDR3 DNA remains: 42 bases, in frame from the first base. Sequences SGHNT (CDR1) and YENEEA (CDR2) are obtained from the germline V gene. V was cut back by 3 bases and J by 5 bases, leaving a gap of 12 bases between them. The library came from the immunoSEQ multiplex PCR assay. TCRdb took over this immuneACCESS table, retaining in-frame rearrangements with V and J assigned. Such tables are incomplete; in checked studies, under half of the missing clones stem from an unresolved V gene, and the remainder is unexplained. The sample table shows about 18,000 clones, and around 80% are seen once. Jointly, the top ten make up 25% to 35% of the sample.

This receptor chain uses TRBV11-3 and TRBJ2-3; the D gene cannot be named for sure. The TCR originated in a woman aged 70-85 years with lung cancer. Sequencing was performed on PBMCs. The CDR3 amino acid sequence is: CASSFGLVGDTQYF. The nucleotides are TGTGCCAGCAGCTTCGGGTTAGTTGGAGATACGCAGTATTTT. This CDR3, with the reference TRBV11-3 and TRBJ2-3 proteins standing in past its ends, gives the full variable domain EAGVVQSPRYKIIEKKQPVAFWCNPISGHNTLYWYLQNLGQGPELLIRYENEEAVDDSQLPKDRFSAERLKGVDSTLKIQPAELGDSAVYLCASSFGLVGDTQYFGPGTRLTVL.